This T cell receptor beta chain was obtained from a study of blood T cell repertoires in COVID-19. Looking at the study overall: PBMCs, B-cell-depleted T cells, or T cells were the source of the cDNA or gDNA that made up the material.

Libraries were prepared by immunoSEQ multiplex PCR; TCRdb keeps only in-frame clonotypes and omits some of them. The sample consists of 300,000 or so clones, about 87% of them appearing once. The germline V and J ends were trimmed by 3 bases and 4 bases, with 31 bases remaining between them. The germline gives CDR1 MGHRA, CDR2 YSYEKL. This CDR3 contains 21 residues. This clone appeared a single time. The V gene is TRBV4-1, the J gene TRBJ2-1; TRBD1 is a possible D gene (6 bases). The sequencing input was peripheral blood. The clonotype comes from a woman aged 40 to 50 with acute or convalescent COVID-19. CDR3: CASSQTRSHRVGSPLYNEQFF. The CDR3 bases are TGCGCCAGCAGCCAGACTCGGAGCCACAGGGTTGGGAGCCCATTGTACAATGAGCAGTTCTTC.